The rows below give T cell receptor beta chains drawn from one sample of a study of T cell changes during pregnancy in multiple sclerosis. Some clones are missing from TCRdb's copy, which holds only in-frame ones; the method was immunoSEQ multiplex PCR. This table has 45,000 to 65,000 clones, approximately 94% appearing once. The input for sequencing was CD8+ T cells from peripheral blood mononuclear cells, taken in the third trimester of pregnancy. Source of these receptors: a female donor with multiple sclerosis, enrolled in a pregnancy study. Each CDR3 is given with its conserved first and last residue. The D gene is left open where the match is weak. Only some rows state a clone size, as once, few, many or a class for expanded clones.

V gene	D gene	J gene	clone size	CDR3 DNA	CDR3 protein
TRBV7-3	TRBD1	TRBJ1-2	once	TGTGCCAGCAGCTTAAAGGGGACAGGGGGTTATCTTAGCTATGGCTACACCTTC	CASSLKGTGGYLSYGYTF
TRBV5-1	NA	TRBJ1-1	NA	TGCGCCAGCAGCCCGGGGGACGGCATGATCACTGAAGCTTTCTTT	CASSPGDGMITEAFF
TRBV7-2	TRBD2	TRBJ2-7	NA	TGTGCCAGCAGCCCGGGGGGGGAGGACCGGGGCAGGGAGCGGGAGTACTTC	CASSPGGEDRGREREYF
TRBV6-5	NA	TRBJ2-7	NA	TGTGCCAGCACCGAGCCTTCGGGTCCAAACTACGAGCAGTACTTC	CASTEPSGPNYEQYF
TRBV5-1	NA	TRBJ1-2	NA	TGCGCCAGCAGCCCCGACAGACATGGCTACACCTTC	CASSPDRHGYTF
TRBV29-1	TRBD1	TRBJ2-7	once	TGCAGCGTTGAAGATGAGGGACAGGGGACATACGAGCAGTACTTC	CSVEDEGQGTYEQYF
TRBV6-1	TRBD1	TRBJ2-7	NA	TGTGCCAGCAGCCTCGGGACAGGGGCCTACGAGCAGTACTTC	CASSLGTGAYEQYF
TRBV5-4	TRBD2	TRBJ2-3	NA	TGTGCCAGCAGCCCGATAGCGGGAGCGGGCACAGATACGCAGTATTTT	CASSPIAGAGTDTQYF
TRBV19	NA	TRBJ2-7	NA	TGTGCCAGTAGTGGGTTCGGGGGCTACGAGCAGTACTTC	CASSGFGGYEQYF
TRBV6-1	TRBD1	TRBJ1-1	NA	TGTGCCAGCAGGCCCTTCACAGGGGTGAACACTGAAGCTTTCTTT	CASRPFTGVNTEAFF
TRBV7-9	TRBD1	TRBJ2-4	NA	TGTGCCAGCAGCTACCCAAGACAGGGACCAGAAAACATTCAGTACTTC	CASSYPRQGPENIQYF
TRBV13	TRBD2	TRBJ2-2	NA	TGTGCCAGCAGACTAGCGGGAGGGCCTTACGGCACCGGGGAGCTGTTTTTT	CASRLAGGPYGTGELFF
TRBV4-1	NA	TRBJ1-1	NA	TGCGCCAGCAGCCAAGAAAGCCGGGGGTGGGGCACTGAAGCTTTCTTT	CASSQESRGWGTEAFF
TRBV2	NA	TRBJ2-3	NA	TGTGCCAGGTCTACTGGTGGGGGCGATACGCAGTATTTT	CARSTGGGDTQYF
TRBV6-5	TRBD1	TRBJ2-7	once	TGTGCCAGCAAGGAGGGACAGGGAGCCTACGAGCAGTACTTC	CASKEGQGAYEQYF
TRBV29-1	TRBD1	TRBJ1-2	NA	TGCAGCGTTATACTAGGGGGCGGTGGCTACACCTTC	CSVILGGGGYTF
TRBV27	NA	TRBJ1-4	NA	TGTGCCAGCGCCCCCACACCCAGGGGCAGCAATGAAAAACTGTTTTTT	CASAPTPRGSNEKLFF
TRBV6-1	TRBD1	TRBJ1-3	NA	TGTGCCAGCAGTGGCGCCGGGACAGAGCTTGCGGGAAACACCATATATTTT	CASSGAGTELAGNTIYF
TRBV10-3	NA	TRBJ1-1	NA	TGTGCCATCAGTGACCAACCGGACAGATCTGAAGCTTTCTTT	CAISDQPDRSEAFF
TRBV18	TRBD2	TRBJ2-3	NA	TGTGCCAGCTCCCCGGGACTAGCGGGAGTTGTCAAAACAGATACGCAGTATTTT	CASSPGLAGVVKTDTQYF
TRBV28	NA	TRBJ1-1	NA	TGTGCCAGCAGTTTCGCGACAGGAACTGAAGCTTTCTTT	CASSFATGTEAFF
TRBV4-2	NA	TRBJ2-7	NA	TGTGCCAGCAGCCAAGGATTTGAACTGCCCTACGAGCAGTACTTC	CASSQGFELPYEQYF